Only a few counts were recorded for the clone carrying this T cell receptor beta chain. Its specificity is not known. These data originate in a study of Tregs in tolerant kidney transplant recipients. Whole-study findings and limits: This study did not directly address biological reproducibility. The small number of patients limits these findings pending further validation. Expanding Tregs on activated donor B cells appeared to best identify donor-specific TCRbeta clones.

Assay used: immunoSEQ multiplex PCR; TCRdb lists only in-frame clones, some missing. This sample has 80,000 to 90,000 clones, with more than 80% found just once. Thawed PBMCs were FACS-sorted into unstimulated CD4+CD25+CD127- regulatory T cells, CD4+CD25- non-regulatory cells, CD4 and CD8 cells. Germline V gene lookup returns CDR1 LGHNA and CDR2 YNFKEQ. V was shortened by 1 base and J by 4 bases, with 15 bases between the two germline ends. The CDR3 extends over 16 amino acids. Sequencing input: CD8+ T cells from blood. This chain uses TRBV4-2 with TRBJ2-3; TRBD1 or TRBD2 may be the D gene (5 bases each). The sequence was collected from a human donor in good health. The CDR3: CASSQGGGAGADTQYF. CDR3 DNA: TGTGCCAGCAGCCAAGGGGGTGGGGCCGGGGCAGATACGCAGTATTTT.